The source of this T cell receptor (beta chain) is a study of cytomegalovirus exposure and HLA in healthy donors. A single count supports this clone. PCR primers comprised 60 Vbeta and 13 Jbeta primers. Generated by immunoSEQ multiplex PCR, the TCRdb table keeps only in-frame clones and is missing some. The sample contains 95,000 to 150,000 clones, over 60% of which appear only once. The CDR3 is 15 residues long. Germline assignment: CDR1 SEHNR and CDR2 FQNEAQ (reference sequence). V shed 5 bases and J 1 base; nucleotides not matched to a gene: 5. The TCR was taken from a man aged 18 to 35 in good health and CMV-seronegative. Material for sequencing was PBMCs. The V call is TRBV7-9, the J call TRBJ1-5, with 7 nucleotides matching TRBD1. The chain's CDR3 is CASSKQGSSNQPQHF. The CDR3 DNA reads as TGTGCCAGCAGCAAACAGGGGAGCAGCAATCAGCCCCAGCATTTT.